The clone carrying this TCR beta chain came up once. The germline V gene encodes CDR1 SQVTM and CDR2 ANQGSEA. The CDR3 spans 14 residues. The junction had 10 bases not matched to a gene; V was cut back by 7 bases and J by 3 bases. The sample is drawn from a study of blood T cell repertoires in COVID-19. Study-level background: Samples representing acute and convalescent COVID-19 were sourced from the United States, Italy and Spain. Nucleic acid was either cDNA or gDNA, and it came from T cells, B-cell-depleted T cells, or PBMCs.

The protocol was immunoSEQ multiplex PCR, while the TCRdb copy is restricted to in-frame clones and leaves out a portion. The data contain around 72,000 clones, 82% of them seen just once; the ten biggest clones take up roughly a sixth. Sequenced: peripheral blood. This clonotype was sampled from a human donor in a cohort sampled during active COVID-19. The chain carries TRBV29-1 and TRBJ1-1, with 8 bases aligning to TRBD1. CDR3 in amino acids: CSGIQGAGYTEAFF. In DNA form, the CDR3 reads TGCAGCGGGATTCAGGGGGCTGGGTACACTGAAGCTTTCTTT.